Listed below are T cell receptor beta chains from one sample, sequenced in a study of Ad26.COV2.S vaccination and SARS-CoV-2 variants. Assay: immunoSEQ multiplex PCR; the TCRdb copy retains only in-frame clones and omits some. The data hold roughly 460,000 clones, with nearly 90% observed a single time. The specimen comprised peripheral blood, sampled in a trial of Ad26.COV2.S vaccine versus placebo. The receptors were gathered from a person aged 18-65 years who received the Ad26.COV2.S COVID-19 vaccine or a placebo. The CDR3 runs from the conserved cysteine through the conserved F or W. The D gene is left open where the match is weak. For some rows the clone size is stated as once, few or many, or as a class when expanded; others skip it.

>TRBD2|TRBV6-2/TRBV6-3|-|TRBJ2-2
TGTGCCAGCAGTTACTCTCGGGAGGTACAGACCGGGGAGCTGTTTTTT
CASSYSREVQTGELFF
>-|TRBV4-1|-|TRBJ1-5
TGCGCCAGCAGCCGGGGAGGAGGCAATCAGCCCCAGCATTTT
CASSRGGGNQPQHF
>TRBD1|TRBV15|-|TRBJ1-5
TGTGCCACCAGCTGGAACAGGGGGGGTCAGCCCCAGCATTTT
CATSWNRGGQPQHF
>-|TRBV7-8|-|TRBJ2-1
TGTGCCAGCAGCTTAGTGGCAGGCCCAGGTGAGCAGTTCTTC
CASSLVAGPGEQFF
>TRBD2|TRBV5-1|-|TRBJ2-7
TGCGCCAGCAGCTTGGATCTAGCGGGGGGGAAACAGTACTTC
CASSLDLAGGKQYF
>-|TRBV20-1|-|TRBJ2-2
TGCAGTGCTAGTTTTGCGAACGCCGGGGAGCTGTTTTTT
CSASFANAGELFF
>TRBD1|TRBV28|-|TRBJ1-1
TGTGCCAGCATCATAAGACAGGGCGAAGCTTTCTTT
CASIIRQGEAFF
>-|TRBV6-5|-|TRBJ1-2
TGTGCCAGCAGTTACACCAAGGGGGTCGGCTACACCTTC
CASSYTKGVGYTF
>-|TRBV18|-|TRBJ1-5
TGTGCCAGCTCACCACAGGGCGGCAATCAGCCCCAGCATTTT
CASSPQGGNQPQHF
>-|TRBV5-6|-|TRBJ2-2
TGTGCCAGCAGCCAAGATGGCACCGGGGAGCTGTTTTTT
CASSQDGTGELFF
>-|TRBV6-6|-|TRBJ1-2
TGTGCCAGCAGTTACGGGGGGGGAGAGAAAAACTATGGCTACACCTTC
CASSYGGGEKNYGYTF
>TRBD1|TRBV2|-|TRBJ2-1
TGTGCCAGCAGCGGGACAGGGCTAAGCCCTTACAATGAGCAGTTCTTC
CASSGTGLSPYNEQFF
>-|TRBV4-2|-|TRBJ2-5
TGTGCCAGCAGCCACGGACAAACCCAAGAGACCCAGTACTTC
CASSHGQTQETQYF
>TRBD2|TRBV28|-|TRBJ2-1
TGTGCCAGCAGTTTATTGGCCAGCGGGAGGATTTACAATGAGCAGTTCTTC
CASSLLASGRIYNEQFF
>TRBD1|TRBV15|-|TRBJ2-3
TGTGCCACCAGCAGAGACCGGACAGGTTGGGATACGCAGTATTTT
CATSRDRTGWDTQYF
>TRBD1|TRBV2|-|TRBJ2-2
TGTGCCAGCAGTGTGGGGACAGGGTTGGCCGGGGAGCTGTTTTTT
CASSVGTGLAGELFF
>-|TRBV11-2|once|TRBJ1-3
TGTGCCAGCAGCTTAGCCCGTGGAGCCAATGGAAACACCATATATTTT
CASSLARGANGNTIYF
>TRBD1|TRBV9|-|TRBJ2-7
TGTGCCAGCAGCGTAGGGACAGGTCCCTACGAGCAGTACTTC
CASSVGTGPYEQYF
>-|TRBV15|-|TRBJ1-5
TGTGCCACCAGCAGAGATAGGATTCAGCCCCAGCATTTT
CATSRDRIQPQHF
>-|TRBV21-1|-|TRBJ1-2
TGTGCCAGCAGCAATGTGGGGGAATGTACAGGGGGCTCCTTCTATGGCTACACCTTC
CASSNVGECTGGSFYGYTF
>-|TRBV28|-|TRBJ2-7
TGTGCCAGCAGTCACCCCTACGAGCAGTACTTC
CASSHPYEQYF
>-|TRBV7-9|-|TRBJ1-1
TGTGCCAGCAGCCCCCCAGGGAGAAGTCGGAACACTGAAGCTTTCTTT
CASSPPGRSRNTEAFF
>-|TRBV6-6|-|TRBJ2-7
TGTGCCAGCAGTTACCCCGGGACGGATTCCTACGAGCAGTACTTC
CASSYPGTDSYEQYF
>-|TRBV30|-|TRBJ2-7
TGTGCCTGGAGTCAGCACGAGCAGTACTTC
CAWSQHEQYF
>-|TRBV10-2|-|TRBJ1-5
TGCGCCAGCAGAGAGGACTTCGCGCAGCCCCAGCATTTT
CASREDFAQPQHF
>-|TRBV7-8|-|TRBJ1-3
TGTGCCAGCAGCTCTCGGGACTTTGGAAACACCATATATTTT
CASSSRDFGNTIYF
>-|TRBV6-2/TRBV6-3|-|TRBJ1-2
TGTGCCAGCAGTTCCTACAAGACTAACTATGGCTACACCTTC
CASSSYKTNYGYTF
>TRBD1|TRBV27|-|TRBJ2-7
TGTGCCAGCAGCACCGGGACAGGTAATCACGAGCAGTACTTC
CASSTGTGNHEQYF
>-|TRBV19|-|TRBJ2-7
TGTGCCAGTAGTATCCAGCCGAGCTCCTACGAGCAGTACTTC
CASSIQPSSYEQYF
>-|TRBV7-8|-|TRBJ1-2
TGTGCCAGCAGCCCAGGGTCTGGGGGCTACACCTTC
CASSPGSGGYTF
>-|TRBV5-1|-|TRBJ1-2
TGCGCCAGCAGCCTAGGACAGACATCTAACTATGGCTACACCTTC
CASSLGQTSNYGYTF
>-|TRBV6-6|-|TRBJ2-5
TGTGCCAGCAGTTACCGACAGGCGACATCGGGAGAGACCCAGTACTTC
CASSYRQATSGETQYF
>-|TRBV28|-|TRBJ1-2
TGTGCCAGCAGTCTTCACGCTAACTATGGCTACACCTTC
CASSLHANYGYTF
>TRBD1|TRBV6-5|-|TRBJ2-2
TGTGCCAGCAGTTACTCGAGAAGGGGGCAGGACGGGGAGCTGTTTTTT
CASSYSRRGQDGELFF
>TRBD1|TRBV18|-|TRBJ1-2
TGTGCCAGCTCACCACCAGCAGGGGGAAACGGCTACACCTTC
CASSPPAGGNGYTF
>TRBD2|TRBV27|-|TRBJ2-3
TGTGCCAGCACCTCGGGGGGTTCGTCGGATACGCAGTATTTT
CASTSGGSSDTQYF
>-|TRBV21-1|-|TRBJ2-7
TGTGCCAGCAGCAGGGGCCTGGTGGCCTACGAGCAGTACTTC
CASSRGLVAYEQYF
>-|TRBV11-1|once|TRBJ1-2
TGTGCCAGCAGTTCAGGGTGGGTAAGGTATGGCTACACCTTC
CASSSGWVRYGYTF
>-|TRBV5-1|-|TRBJ1-1
TGCGCCAGCAGCTTGGCCGGGGATGGGGAGAACACTGAAGCTTTCTTT
CASSLAGDGENTEAFF
>TRBD2|TRBV5-4|-|TRBJ2-3
TGTGCCAGCAGCTTGGGACTAGCGGGAGGGGCAGATACGCAGTATTTT
CASSLGLAGGADTQYF
>TRBD1|TRBV6-5|-|TRBJ1-2
TGTGCCAGCAGTTACTCCCAGACAGGGGGCAATGGCTACACCTTC
CASSYSQTGGNGYTF
>TRBD2|TRBV5-4|few|TRBJ2-7
TGTGCCAGCAGCTTGTTAGCGGGAGGCAACGAGCAGTACTTC
CASSLLAGGNEQYF
>TRBD1|TRBV10-3|-|TRBJ1-2
TGTGCCATCAGTGAGTCGACTGCGACAGGGGGGCAATATGGCTACACCTTC
CAISESTATGGQYGYTF
>TRBD2|TRBV24-1|-|TRBJ2-1
TGTGCCACCAGTGATTGGTCCGGGACTAGCGCTAATGAGCAGTTCTTC
CATSDWSGTSANEQFF
>TRBD2|TRBV2|once|TRBJ2-7
TGTGCCAGCAGTGAGTTGGGACTAGGTTCGTACGAGCAGTACTTC
CASSELGLGSYEQYF
>TRBD2|TRBV5-1|-|TRBJ2-5
TGCGCCAGCAGCTTGGCGGGAGGAGAGACCCAGTACTTC
CASSLAGGETQYF
>-|TRBV15|few|TRBJ1-4
TGTGCCACCAGCAGAGATCGGAGACTGCCCAGATTTACAACTAATGAAAAACTGTTTTTT
CATSRDRRLPRFTTNEKLFF
>-|TRBV18|-|TRBJ2-7
TGTGCCAGCTCGCCATACCGGGACGGGAACTCCTACGAGCAGTACTTC
CASSPYRDGNSYEQYF
>-|TRBV28|-|TRBJ2-6
TGTGCCAGCAGCCCAGATTTGGCCAACGTCCTGACTTTC
CASSPDLANVLTF
>TRBD1|TRBV28|few|TRBJ1-3
TGTGCCAGCAGCAGCCTTCAGGGGGCAGGAAACACCATATATTTT
CASSSLQGAGNTIYF
>-|TRBV7-9|-|TRBJ1-4
TGTGCCAGCGGGGGGCAGCCCTTTAATGAAAAACTGTTTTTT
CASGGQPFNEKLFF
>TRBD1|TRBV27|-|TRBJ1-2
TGTGCCAGCAGCCAGGGACAGGGGACCGGCTACACCTTC
CASSQGQGTGYTF
>-|TRBV24-1|-|TRBJ1-5
TGTGCCACCAGTGAAGGCAGGGGTGAGGTCCAGCCCCAGCATTTT
CATSEGRGEVQPQHF
>TRBD2|TRBV18|-|TRBJ2-7
TGTGCCAGCTCACCGTACTCGAGCGGGAGGCCCTACGAGCAGTACTTC
CASSPYSSGRPYEQYF
>TRBD2|TRBV4-1|-|TRBJ2-3
TGCGCCAGCAGCCCCCAGCGGGAGGTCGCAGATACGCAGTATTTT
CASSPQREVADTQYF
>TRBD1|TRBV5-8|-|TRBJ1-5
TGTGCCAGCAGCGCGGGGACAGTGGGGAGCAATCAGCCCCAGCATTTT
CASSAGTVGSNQPQHF
>-|TRBV5-4|-|TRBJ2-1
TGTGCCAGCAGCCAAAGTACGGGGAGTGCCAATGAGCAGTTCTTC
CASSQSTGSANEQFF
>-|TRBV27|-|TRBJ1-1
TGTGCCAGCGGACGGCTGAACACTGAAGCTTTCTTT
CASGRLNTEAFF
>-|TRBV5-4|-|TRBJ2-5
TGTGCCAGCAGCTTGGGGGTTCTAGCGCCCCAAGAGACCCAGTACTTC
CASSLGVLAPQETQYF
>-|TRBV27|-|TRBJ1-4
TGTGCCAGCAGTTTATCGTGGGGGGCCCATGAAAAACTGTTTTTT
CASSLSWGAHEKLFF